One and the same sample provided the 29 T cell receptor beta chains below, sequenced in a study of radiotherapy plus CTLA-4 blockade in lung cancer. Here immunoSEQ multiplex PCR was the method, and the copy in TCRdb shows in-frame clones only, minus some. The sample lists nearly 15,000 clones; roughly two thirds were seen once. Sequencing was performed on peripheral blood, taken from a patient treated with radiotherapy plus ipilimumab. Receptors were obtained from a human donor with non-small cell lung cancer whose response to radiotherapy plus ipilimumab could not be evaluated.

The chain combines TRBV7-2 with TRBJ1-2; 7 bases line up with TRBD1. The ends lost 3 bases at V and 4 bases at J; junction bases unmatched: 5. This CDR3 contains 14 residues. In germline, CDR1 is SGHTA, CDR2 FQGNSA. Here the CDR3 reads CASSFQGVGYGYTF. CDR3 bases: TGTGCCAGCAGCTTCCAGGGGGTCGGCTATGGCTACACCTTC.

Comment on this clone: Sequence at one end of the junction differs from germline and may be a read error. This chain links TRBV6-5 with TRBJ1-2; D not certain. The germline CDR1 and CDR2 sequences are MNHEY and SVGAGI. The CDR3 extends over 13 amino acids. Here the CDR3 reads CASSNSRVNGYTF. CDR3 coding DNA: TGTGCCAGCAGTAACTCGAGGGTTAATGGCTACACCTTC.

The rearrangement links TRBV30 to TRBJ2-5; no clear D. V was cut by 0 bases and J by 5 bases, with 13 bases left in between. CDR3 length: 14 amino acids. Germline CDR1 and CDR2: GTSNPN and SVGIG (reference sequence). The CDR3 nucleotides are TGTGCCTGGAGTGTACATTCTAACGGGGAGACCCAGTACTTC. Protein: CAWSVHSNGETQYF.

This clone has only a few counts. The rearrangement joins TRBV29-1 to TRBJ1-4; D ambiguous. This CDR3 region has 14 residues. V gave up 0 bases and J gave up 7 bases, with 12 bases separating them. Germline V CDR1 and CDR2: SQVTM, ANQGSEA. The CDR3 spells CSVEDERGGEKLFF. The CDR3 bases are TGCAGCGTTGAAGATGAACGGGGAGGTGAAAAACTGTTTTTT.

CDR3 residues: CASRKYRVDEKLFF. DNA for the CDR3: TGTGCCAGCAGGAAATACAGGGTGGATGAAAAACTGTTTTTT. The chain uses TRBV7-2 and TRBJ1-4; D possibly corresponds to TRBD1 (6 bases). CDR1 and CDR2 (germline): SGHTA, FQGNSA. This CDR3 region has 14 residues. Between the trimmed V and J ends, which lost 6 bases and 6 bases, there was a span of 14 bases.

J is TRBJ2-5 and V is TRBV5-4; TRBD2 might be the D (6 bases). V was trimmed by 4 bases and J by 5 bases, leaving 18 bases between them. The CDR3 extends over 15 amino acids. Germline loops: CDR1 SGHNT, CDR2 YYREEE (reference sequence). The CDR3, as DNA: TGTGCCAGCAGCGTCATTGGGACTCCCGTCGAGACCCAGTACTTC. Translating gives CASSVIGTPVETQYF.

This clone has ten or more counts. The chain is built from TRBV7-3 and TRBJ1-1; D may be TRBD1 (6 bases). CDR3 length: 13 amino acids. The ends were cut back, 2 bases at V and 4 bases at J, with 8 bases in the middle. Germline CDR1 is SGHTA and CDR2 is FQGTGA. The CDR3 DNA reads TGTGCCAGCAGCTTACCAGGGGTCACTGAAGCTTTCTTT. Translation: CASSLPGVTEAFF.

The V gene is TRBV7-2, the J gene TRBJ2-1; 9 nucleotides agree with TRBD1. The ends lost 6 bases at V and 5 bases at J; junction bases unmatched: 5. Looked up from germline, CDR1 is SGHTA and CDR2 is FQGNSA. The CDR3 is made up of 14 amino acids. The CDR3 bases are TGTGCCAGCAGTTTCGGGACAGGGAACAATGAGCAGTTCTTC. Protein: CASSFGTGNNEQFF.

This clone occurred once. The CDR3 sequence: CASSPDARDGYTF. CDR3 sequence (DNA): TGCGCCAGCAGTCCTGACGCGCGGGATGGCTACACCTTC. This chain joins TRBV10-2 and TRBJ1-2; D unresolved. The CDR3 contains 13 residues. Between the trimmed V and J ends, which lost 5 bases and 6 bases, there was a span of 13 bases. Germline CDR1 reads WSHSY; CDR2 reads SAAADI.

V is TRBV5-1 and J is TRBJ2-2; 7 bases match TRBD2. This CDR3 is 15 amino acids long. CDR1 SGHRS and CDR2 YFSETQ come from the germline V gene. The V gene end was trimmed by 1 base and the J gene end by 6 bases; junction bases not matched to a gene: 6. The DNA for the CDR3 is TGCGCCAGCAGCTTGCGTGCGGGGGTCCCCGGGGAGCTGTTTTTT. As protein: CASSLRAGVPGELFF. Drawing the rest from reference TRBV5-1 and TRBJ2-2, the complete variable domain is KAGVTQTPRYLIKTRGQQVTLSCSPISGHRSVSWYQQTPGQGLQFLFEYFSETQRNKGNFPGRFSGRQFSNSRSEMNVSTLELGDSALYLCASSLRAGVPGELFFGEGSRLTVL.

V is TRBV6-4 and J is TRBJ2-7; 13 bases are a match to TRBD2. V was pared by 2 bases and J by 5 bases, with 0 bases of the junction left unmatched. CDR1 MRHNA and CDR2 SNTAGT come from the germline V gene. The CDR3 runs to 14 residues. The CDR3 DNA is TGTGCCAGCAGTGACGGGACTAGCGGGAACGAGCAGTACTTC. Its protein product is CASSDGTSGNEQYF.

J is TRBJ2-1 and V is TRBV14; TRBD1 is a possible D gene (5 bases). The CDR3 extends over 13 amino acids. The germline V and J ends were trimmed by 2 bases and 6 bases, with 8 bases remaining between them. Germline lookup yields CDR1 SGHDN and CDR2 FVKESK. CDR3 DNA: TGTGCCAGCAGCCAATTTGGGGCCAATGAGCAGTTCTTC. It translates to CASSQFGANEQFF.

The chain joins TRBV6-4 to TRBJ2-3, with 8 nucleotides matching TRBD1. CDR3 length: 13 residues. CDR1 is MRHNA and CDR2 is SNTAGT in the germline V gene. Trimming took 10 bases from V and 2 from J; bases not matched to a gene: 5. CDR3 bases: TGTGCCACCGGACAGGGCCACACAGATACGCAGTATTTT. It encodes CATGQGHTDTQYF.

The chain uses TRBV9 and TRBJ2-2; D might be TRBD1 (5 bases). V was clipped by 0 bases and J by 6 bases, with 12 bases between them. The germline V gene has CDR1 SGDLS and CDR2 YYNGEE. The CDR3 contains 15 residues. CDR3 bases: TGTGCCAGCAGCGTAGGGCAGGTGGGGCCCGGGGAGCTGTTTTTT. Translation: CASSVGQVGPGELFF.

The V call is TRBV30, the J call TRBJ1-5, with 9 bases matching TRBD1. The CDR3 length is 14 residues. Germline assignment: CDR1 GTSNPN and CDR2 SVGIG (reference sequence). The J segment lost 2 bases and the V segment lost 3 bases, leaving 2 bases of the junction unmatched. This CDR3 reads CAWSRDRGNQPQHF. CDR3 sequence (DNA): TGTGCCTGGAGCCGGGACAGGGGCAATCAGCCCCAGCATTTT.

This clone was counted once. The chain links TRBV30 to TRBJ1-6; D uncertain. Germline V lookup: CDR1 GTSNPN, CDR2 SVGIG (reference sequence). The CDR3 consists of 12 residues. V was pared by 0 bases and J by 10 bases, with 7 bases between. CDR3 in DNA: TGTGCCTGGAGTGTACAGAAATCACCCCTCCACTTT. Protein sequence: CAWSVQKSPLHF. The full variable domain, in which reference TRBV30 and TRBJ1-6 provide the parts outside the CDR3, is SQTIHQWPATLVQPVGSPLSLECTVEGTSNPNLYWYRQAAGRGLQLLFYSVGIGQISSEVPQNLSASRPQDRQFILSSKKLLLSDSGFYLCAWSVQKSPLHFGNGTRLTVT.

V gene TRBV18 combines with J gene TRBJ1-1; TRBD1 matches at 9 bases. This CDR3 has 15 residues. Trimming at V came to 5 bases and at J to 3 bases, leaving 7 bases not matched to a gene. CDR1 KGHSH and CDR2 LQKENI come from the germline V gene. Here the CDR3 reads CASSAMGQGDTEAFF. The CDR3 coding sequence is TGTGCCAGCTCAGCCATGGGACAGGGAGACACTGAAGCTTTCTTT. Full variable domain (remainder filled in from reference TRBV18 and TRBJ1-1): NAGVMQNPRHLVRRRGQEARLRCSPMKGHSHVYWYRQLPEEGLKFMVYLQKENIIDESGMPKERFSAEFPKEGPSILRIQQVVRGDSAAYFCASSAMGQGDTEAFFGQGTRLTVV.

V gene TRBV29-1 combines with J gene TRBJ2-1, with 8 bases fitting TRBD1. V gave up 6 bases and J gave up 6 bases; unmatched junction bases: 10. The CDR3 is 14 residues long. CDR1 SQVTM and CDR2 ANQGSEA come from the germline V gene. For the CDR3, the DNA is TGCAGCGTGTGGGGGACAGGAGAAGGCAATGAGCAGTTCTTC. Protein: CSVWGTGEGNEQFF.

This chain connects TRBV2 to TRBJ2-6; TRBD1 matches 7 bases. Germline V gene sequence: CDR1 SNHLY, CDR2 FYNNEI. After removal of 7 bases from V and 11 bases from J, the junction contained 11 bases not matched to a gene. The CDR3 consists of 14 residues. This CDR3 is CASKEGDSRDVLTF. For the CDR3, the DNA is TGTGCCAGCAAAGAGGGGGACAGCAGGGACGTCCTGACTTTC.

The V call is TRBV12-5, the J call TRBJ2-1; D possibly corresponds to TRBD1 (6 bases). Germline CDR1 reads LGHNT; CDR2 reads FRNRAP. V was shortened by 5 bases and J by 0 bases, with 20 bases between the two germline ends. The CDR3 totals 18 residues. The CDR3 spells CASGPIVDGQTSYNEQFF. As DNA, the CDR3 is TGTGCTAGTGGTCCAATTGTCGACGGACAGACCTCCTACAATGAGCAGTTCTTC.

Only a few counts were recorded for this clone. The chain is built from TRBV4-3 and TRBJ2-1, with D perhaps matching TRBD2 (5 bases). Germline CDR1 and CDR2: LGHNA and YSLEER. The CDR3 length is 17 residues. V lost 0 bases, J lost 2 bases, and 14 bases lay in between. The CDR3 DNA reads as TGCGCCAGCAGCCAAGATTCAAACCCGGGGACCTACAATGAGCAGTTCTTC. It yields the protein CASSQDSNPGTYNEQFF.

The chain uses TRBV29-1 and TRBJ2-2; 7 bases are shared with TRBD2. The CDR3 covers 14 residues. V lost 4 bases to trimming and J lost 0 bases; unmatched junction nucleotides: 2. Germline CDR1 and CDR2: SQVTM and ANQGSEA. CDR3 residues: CSVAGGPNTGELFF. The CDR3 nucleotides read TGCAGCGTTGCGGGGGGACCGAACACCGGGGAGCTGTTTTTT.

This clone was seen more than once but under ten times. The CDR3 DNA reads TGTGCCAGCAACCGAGGGGGAACCCCCCTCCACTTT. Its translation: CASNRGGTPLHF. The rearrangement links TRBV2 to TRBJ1-6; D possibly corresponds to TRBD1 (6 bases). The CDR3 extends over 12 amino acids. V was pared by 7 bases and J by 13 bases, with 14 bases between. Germline lookup yields CDR1 SNHLY and CDR2 FYNNEI. Full variable domain (remainder filled in from reference TRBV2 and TRBJ1-6): EPEVTQTPSHQVTQMGQEVILRCVPISNHLYFYWYRQILGQKVEFLVSFYNNEISEKSEIFDDQFSVERPDGSNFTLKIRSTKLEDSAMYFCASNRGGTPLHFGNGTRLTVT.

This clone was observed a few times. V usage is TRBV7-5 and J usage is TRBJ1-4; the table's D call, TRBD1, has no DNA check behind it. TRBV7-5 is reported as a pseudogene. This CDR3 spans 15 amino acids. The CDR3 spells CVRSFGTGESEKLFF. CDR3 bases: TGTGTCAGAAGCTTCGGGACAGGGGAGAGTGAAAAACTGTTTTTT.

V gene TRBV5-1 combines with J gene TRBJ2-1, with 8 bases fitting TRBD1. The CDR3 contains 16 residues. Germline trimming cut 4 bases from V and 4 bases from J; bases unmatched to any gene: 10. Germline CDR1 reads SGHRS; CDR2 reads YFSETQ. The CDR3 nucleotides are TGCGCCAGCAGCAAAGGCACCGGGACAGGATACAATGAGCAGTTCTTC. The encoded protein is CASSKGTGTGYNEQFF.

V usage is TRBV2 and J usage is TRBJ1-5, with D possibly TRBD1 on 6 matching bases. This CDR3 region has 14 residues. Trimming shortened V by 6 bases and J by 1 base, and 10 bases separated the two germline ends. Germline CDR1 is SNHLY and CDR2 is FYNNEI. CDR3 in amino acids: CASRQGTSNQPQHF. The CDR3 DNA is TGTGCCAGCAGACAGGGTACGAGCAATCAGCCCCAGCATTTT.

This clone came up a few times. The chain links TRBV5-8 to TRBJ1-4; possibly TRBD1 for D (6 bases). This CDR3 spans 14 amino acids. The germline V gene has CDR1 SGHTS and CDR2 YDEGEE. V was shortened by 3 bases and J by 6 bases, with 12 bases between the two germline ends. CDR3 amino acids: CASSSNRVYEKLFF. For the CDR3, the DNA is TGTGCCAGCAGCTCGAACAGGGTTTATGAAAAACTGTTTTTT.

The CDR3, as DNA: TGCGCCAGCAGCCAAGGGGCACTAGCGGGGGGGCGTAATGAGCAGTTCTTC. As protein: CASSQGALAGGRNEQFF. The rearrangement joins TRBV4-1 to TRBJ2-1; TRBD2 agrees at 13 bases. V shed 1 base, J shed 7 bases, and the junction held 7 bases outside the gene matches. Per the germline V gene, CDR1 is MGHRA and CDR2 is YSYEKL. The CDR3 has 17 amino acids.

The rearrangement uses TRBV15 and TRBJ1-2; D is possibly TRBD1 (5 bases). There are 14 residues in the CDR3. CDR1 and CDR2 from the germline V gene are LNHNV and YYDKDF (reference sequence). V lost 0 bases to trimming and J lost 2 bases, with 7 bases between them. This CDR3 reads CATSRDKGNYGYTF. The DNA for the CDR3 is TGTGCCACCAGCAGAGACAAGGGGAACTATGGCTACACCTTC.